These 13 T cell receptor beta chains were all obtained from the same sample, sequenced in a study of T cell responses to AZD1222 COVID-19 vaccine. Sequencing used immunoSEQ multiplex PCR; TCRdb keeps in-frame clones, though not all of them. This sample yields about 130,000 clones, of which approximately 84% are seen a single time; about 22% belongs to the top ten. The sample here was peripheral blood, taken on day 0 of AZD1222 vaccination. These receptors were taken from an adult in good health.

The rearrangement joins TRBV6-6 to TRBJ1-5; D perhaps matches TRBD1 (6 bases). Trimming took off 6 bases at V and 3 bases at J, with 9 bases between the two ends. CDR1 is MNHNY, CDR2 SVGAGI, per germline (reference sequence). The CDR3 loop spans 13 amino acids. CDR3 bases: TGTGCCAGCAGACAGGGTTTCAATCAGCCCCAGCATTTT. It translates to CASRQGFNQPQHF.

This clone was seen only once. V is TRBV10-3 and J is TRBJ2-2, with a weak D call TRBD1 (6 bases). The CDR3 is 15 residues long. CDR1 and CDR2 from the germline V gene are ENHRY and SYGVKD. V was cut by 3 bases and J by 4 bases, with 12 bases left in between. The CDR3 protein is CAISDQKGGTGELFF. Written as DNA, the CDR3 is TGTGCCATCAGTGATCAAAAAGGGGGCACCGGGGAGCTGTTTTTT.

The rearrangement joins TRBV3-1 (or the pseudogene TRBV3-2) to TRBJ1-1; D is perhaps TRBD1 (5 bases). Germline V gene sequence: CDR1 LGHDT, CDR2 YNNKEL (reference sequence). The CDR3 contains 14 residues. V dropped 4 bases and J dropped 4 bases, with 13 bases sitting between them. CDR3 in amino acids: CASSPLEGSTEAFF. CDR3 nucleotides: TGTGCCAGCAGCCCCCTTGAGGGGAGCACTGAAGCTTTCTTT.

This rearrangement joins TRBV28 to TRBJ1-2, with D hard to call. V lost 3 bases and J 8 bases, leaving 10 bases between the germline ends. CDR3 length: 12 residues. Germline CDR1 and CDR2: MDHEN and SYDVKM. CDR3 coding DNA: TGTGCCAGCAGTTTGCAGCCTCAAGGCTACACCTTC. Translated: CASSLQPQGYTF.

The chain links TRBV3-1 (or the pseudogene TRBV3-2) to TRBJ2-1; D is uncertain. Looked up from germline, CDR1 is LGHDT and CDR2 is YNNKEL (reference sequence). The V end was cut by 0 bases, the J end by 9 bases, with 15 bases between. This CDR3 contains 15 residues. Here the CDR3 reads CASSQDRNFIGEQFF. For the CDR3, the DNA is TGTGCCAGCAGCCAAGACAGGAATTTTATAGGTGAGCAGTTCTTC.

This clone was recorded only once. DNA of the CDR3: TGTGCCAGCAGCTCCTACCGGGGGGCAAACTATGGCTACACCTTC. Protein sequence: CASSSYRGANYGYTF. The chain joins TRBV7-2 to TRBJ1-2; a weak D match, TRBD1 (6 bases). Per the germline V gene, CDR1 is SGHTA and CDR2 is FQGNSA. With 4 bases removed from V and 2 bases from J, the gap between germline ends came to 14 bases. This CDR3 is built from 15 residues.

The genes are TRBV6-5 and TRBJ1-1; D may be TRBD1 (5 bases). The germline V and J ends were trimmed by 3 bases and 5 bases, with 10 bases remaining between them. The V gene's germline CDR1 is MNHEY and CDR2 SVGAGI. The CDR3 is made up of 13 amino acids. CDR3 sequence: CASSYTGGTEAFF. In nucleotides, the CDR3 is TGTGCCAGCAGTTATACAGGCGGAACTGAAGCTTTCTTT.

This chain joins TRBV28 and TRBJ1-1; 8 positions match TRBD1. Losses at the gene ends were 5 bases for V and 4 bases for J; bases not matched to a gene: 12. Looked up from germline, CDR1 is MDHEN and CDR2 is SYDVKM. CDR3 length: 16 amino acids. The CDR3 sequence: CASSRTTGQGSTEAFF. Here the CDR3 DNA reads TGTGCCAGCAGTCGCACCACAGGACAGGGCAGCACTGAAGCTTTCTTT.

V and J are TRBV6-5 and TRBJ2-7; D might be TRBD1 (6 bases). Trimming took off 6 bases at V and 0 bases at J, with 15 bases between the two ends. This CDR3 has 15 amino acids. CDR1 MNHEY and CDR2 SVGAGI come from the germline V gene. CDR3 in amino acids: CASRMTGASSYEQYF. The CDR3 DNA is TGTGCCAGCAGGATGACAGGCGCTAGCTCCTACGAGCAGTACTTC.

V gene TRBV3-1 (or the pseudogene TRBV3-2) combines with J gene TRBJ1-3, with TRBD1 as a possible D gene (6 bases). The CDR3 is 15 residues long. V lost 3 bases, J lost 0 bases, and 9 bases lay in between. Germline CDR1 reads LGHDT; CDR2 reads YNNKEL (reference sequence). The CDR3 is CASSHRGFSGNTIYF. The CDR3 bases are TGTGCCAGCAGCCACAGGGGATTCTCTGGAAACACCATATATTTT.

The rearrangement uses TRBV28 and TRBJ1-2; D is ambiguous. Per the germline V gene, CDR1 is MDHEN and CDR2 is SYDVKM. With 2 bases removed from V and 4 bases from J, the gap between germline ends came to 5 bases. The CDR3 has 12 residues. The CDR3: CASSLVAYGYTF. CDR3 in DNA: TGTGCCAGCAGTTTAGTGGCCTATGGCTACACCTTC.

J is TRBJ1-3 and V is TRBV19, with D perhaps matching TRBD1 (5 bases). CDR1 and CDR2 from the germline V gene are LNHDA and SQIVND (reference sequence). The CDR3 length is 13 residues. The V end lost 0 bases, the J end lost 7 bases, and 7 bases lay between the germline ends. Here the CDR3 DNA reads TGTGCCAGTAGTATAGAGGGGACGAACACCATATATTTT. It encodes CASSIEGTNTIYF. Full variable domain (rest looked up from reference TRBV19 and TRBJ1-3): DGGITQSPKYLFRKEGQNVTLSCEQNLNHDAMYWYRQDPGQGLRLIYYSQIVNDFQKGDIAEGYSVSREKKESFPLTVTSAQKNPTAFYLCASSIEGTNTIYFGEGSWLTVV.

V is TRBV12-3 or TRBV12-4 and J is TRBJ1-1; D might be TRBD1 (6 bases). This CDR3 is built from 13 residues. Trimming removed 10 bases from V and 4 bases from J, with 16 bases in between. The CDR3 spells CAISRGWGTEAFF. The CDR3 DNA sequence: TGTGCCATTTCCAGGGGATGGGGCACTGAAGCTTTCTTT.